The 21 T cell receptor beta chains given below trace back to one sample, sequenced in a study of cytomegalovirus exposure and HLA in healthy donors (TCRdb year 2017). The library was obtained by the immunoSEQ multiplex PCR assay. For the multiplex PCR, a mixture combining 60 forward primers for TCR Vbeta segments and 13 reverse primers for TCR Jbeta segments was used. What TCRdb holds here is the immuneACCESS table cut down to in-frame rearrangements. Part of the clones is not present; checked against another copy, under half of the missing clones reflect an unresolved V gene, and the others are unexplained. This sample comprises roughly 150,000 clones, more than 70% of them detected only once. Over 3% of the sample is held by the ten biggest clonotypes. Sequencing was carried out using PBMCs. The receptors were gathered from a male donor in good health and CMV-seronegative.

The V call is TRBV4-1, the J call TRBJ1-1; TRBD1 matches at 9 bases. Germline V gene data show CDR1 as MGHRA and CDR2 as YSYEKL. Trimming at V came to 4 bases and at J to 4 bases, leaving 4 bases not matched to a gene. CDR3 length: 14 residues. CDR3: CASSPTGGGTEAFF. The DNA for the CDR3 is TGCGCCAGCAGCCCAACAGGGGGCGGCACTGAAGCTTTCTTT.

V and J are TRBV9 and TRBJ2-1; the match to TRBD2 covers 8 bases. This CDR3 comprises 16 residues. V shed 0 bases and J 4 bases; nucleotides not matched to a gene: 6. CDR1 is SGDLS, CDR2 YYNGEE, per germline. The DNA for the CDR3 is TGTGCCAGCAGCGTAGATAACGGGAGGGCGTACAATGAGCAGTTCTTC. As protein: CASSVDNGRAYNEQFF.

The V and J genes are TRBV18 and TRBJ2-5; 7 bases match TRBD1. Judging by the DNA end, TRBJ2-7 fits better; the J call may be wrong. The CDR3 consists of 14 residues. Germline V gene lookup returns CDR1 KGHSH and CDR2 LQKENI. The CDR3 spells CASSTGQISYEQYF. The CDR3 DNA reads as TGTGCCAGCTCAACGGGACAGATCTCCTACGAGCAGTACTTC.

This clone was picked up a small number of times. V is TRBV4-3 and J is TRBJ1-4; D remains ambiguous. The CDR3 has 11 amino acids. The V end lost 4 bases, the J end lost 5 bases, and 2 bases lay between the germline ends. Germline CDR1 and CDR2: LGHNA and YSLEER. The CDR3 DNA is TGCGCCAGCAGCCTAAATGAAAAACTGTTTTTT. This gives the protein CASSLNEKLFF.

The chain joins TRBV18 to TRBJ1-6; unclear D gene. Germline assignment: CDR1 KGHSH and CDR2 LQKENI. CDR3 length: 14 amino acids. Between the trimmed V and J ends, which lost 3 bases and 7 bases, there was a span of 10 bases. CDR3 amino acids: CASSPRGQNSPLHF. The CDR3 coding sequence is TGTGCCAGCTCACCTCGGGGTCAAAATTCACCCCTCCACTTT.

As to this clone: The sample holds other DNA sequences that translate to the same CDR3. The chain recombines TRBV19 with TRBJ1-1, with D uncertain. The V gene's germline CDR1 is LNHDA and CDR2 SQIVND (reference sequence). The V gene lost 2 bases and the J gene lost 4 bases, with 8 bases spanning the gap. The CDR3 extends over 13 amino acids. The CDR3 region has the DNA TGTGCCAGTAGTATAAATCGGGGCACTGAAGCTTTCTTT. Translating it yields CASSINRGTEAFF.

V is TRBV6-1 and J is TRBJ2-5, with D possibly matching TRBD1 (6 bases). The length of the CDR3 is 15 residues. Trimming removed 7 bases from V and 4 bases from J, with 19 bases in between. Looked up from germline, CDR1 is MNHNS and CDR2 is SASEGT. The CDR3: CASILGAGFLETQYF. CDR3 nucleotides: TGTGCCAGCATCCTGGGGGCAGGATTCTTAGAGACCCAGTACTTC.

The CDR3 DNA reads TGTGCCACGGGACAGGGGAGCACTGAAGCTTTCTTT. Protein sequence: CATGQGSTEAFF. The chain links TRBV19 to TRBJ1-1, with 10 bases that match TRBD1. The junction had 3 bases not matched to a gene; V was cut back by 10 bases and J by 4 bases. The length of the CDR3 is 12 residues. Germline CDR1 LNHDA, CDR2 SQIVND (reference sequence).

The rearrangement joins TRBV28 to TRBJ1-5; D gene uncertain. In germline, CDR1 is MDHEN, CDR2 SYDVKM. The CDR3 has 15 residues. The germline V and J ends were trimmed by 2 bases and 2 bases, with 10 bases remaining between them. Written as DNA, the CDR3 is TGTGCCAGCAGTTTAGAGGGATTGGGCAATCAGCCCCAGCATTTT. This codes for CASSLEGLGNQPQHF.

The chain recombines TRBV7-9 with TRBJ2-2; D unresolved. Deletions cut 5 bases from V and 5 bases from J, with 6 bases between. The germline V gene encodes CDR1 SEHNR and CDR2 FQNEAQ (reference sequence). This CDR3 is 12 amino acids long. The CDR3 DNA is TGTGCCAGCAGCCCCCAGACCGGGGAGCTGTTTTTT. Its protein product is CASSPQTGELFF.

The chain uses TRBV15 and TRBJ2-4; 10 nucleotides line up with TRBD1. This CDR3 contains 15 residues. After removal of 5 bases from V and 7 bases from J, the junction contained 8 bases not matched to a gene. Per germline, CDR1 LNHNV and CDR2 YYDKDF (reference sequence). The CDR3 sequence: CATSGWGQGLNIQYF. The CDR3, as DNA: TGTGCCACCAGCGGTTGGGGACAGGGGTTGAACATTCAGTACTTC.

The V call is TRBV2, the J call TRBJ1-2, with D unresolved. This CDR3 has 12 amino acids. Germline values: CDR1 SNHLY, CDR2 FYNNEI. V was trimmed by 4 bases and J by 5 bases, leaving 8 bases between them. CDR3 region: CASSVTRYGYTF. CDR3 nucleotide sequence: TGTGCCAGCAGTGTTACCAGATATGGCTACACCTTC.

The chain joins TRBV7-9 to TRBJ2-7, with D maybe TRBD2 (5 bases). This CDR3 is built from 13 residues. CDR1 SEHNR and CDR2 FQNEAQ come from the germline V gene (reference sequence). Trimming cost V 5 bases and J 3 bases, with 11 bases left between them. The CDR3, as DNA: TGTGCCAGCAGCCCCGAGCGGTACTACGAGCAGTACTTC. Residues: CASSPERYYEQYF.

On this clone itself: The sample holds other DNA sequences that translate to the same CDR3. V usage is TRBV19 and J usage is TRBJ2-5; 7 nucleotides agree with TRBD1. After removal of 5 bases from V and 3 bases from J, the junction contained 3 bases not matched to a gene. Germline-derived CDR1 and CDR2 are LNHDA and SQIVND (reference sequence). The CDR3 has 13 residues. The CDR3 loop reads CASSRDREETQYF. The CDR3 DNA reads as TGTGCCAGTAGTCGTGACAGGGAAGAGACCCAGTACTTC.

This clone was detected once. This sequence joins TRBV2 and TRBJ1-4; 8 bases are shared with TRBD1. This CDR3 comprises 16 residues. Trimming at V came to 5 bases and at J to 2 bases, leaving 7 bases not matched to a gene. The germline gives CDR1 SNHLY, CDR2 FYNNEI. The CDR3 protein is CASSPTGGPTNEKLFF. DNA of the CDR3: TGTGCCAGCAGTCCCACAGGGGGACCGACTAATGAAAAACTGTTTTTT. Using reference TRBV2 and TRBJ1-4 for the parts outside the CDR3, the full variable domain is EPEVTQTPSHQVTQMGQEVILRCVPISNHLYFYWYRQILGQKVEFLVSFYNNEISEKSEIFDDQFSVERPDGSNFTLKIRSTKLEDSAMYFCASSPTGGPTNEKLFFGSGTQLSVL.

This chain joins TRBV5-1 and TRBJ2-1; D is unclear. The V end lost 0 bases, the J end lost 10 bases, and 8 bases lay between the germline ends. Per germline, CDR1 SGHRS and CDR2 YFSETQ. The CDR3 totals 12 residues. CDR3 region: CASSLGAREQFF. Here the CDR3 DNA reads TGCGCCAGCAGCTTGGGAGCCAGGGAGCAGTTCTTC.

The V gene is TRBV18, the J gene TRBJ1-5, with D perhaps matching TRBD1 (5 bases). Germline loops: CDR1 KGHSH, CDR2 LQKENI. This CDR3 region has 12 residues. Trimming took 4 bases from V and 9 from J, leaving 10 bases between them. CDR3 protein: CASSQGNAPQHF. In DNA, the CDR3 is TGTGCCAGCTCACAGGGGAACGCGCCCCAGCATTTT.

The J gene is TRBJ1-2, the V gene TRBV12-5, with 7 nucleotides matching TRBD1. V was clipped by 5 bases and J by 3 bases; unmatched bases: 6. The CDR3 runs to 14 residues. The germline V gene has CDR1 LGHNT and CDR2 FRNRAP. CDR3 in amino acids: CASGRQGTYYGYTF. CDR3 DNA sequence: TGTGCTAGTGGTCGACAGGGAACTTACTATGGCTACACCTTC.

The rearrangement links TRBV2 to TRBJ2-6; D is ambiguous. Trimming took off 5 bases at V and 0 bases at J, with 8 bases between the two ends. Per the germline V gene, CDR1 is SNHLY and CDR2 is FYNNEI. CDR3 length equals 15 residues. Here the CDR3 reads CASSSRSSGANVLTF. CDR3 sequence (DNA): TGTGCCAGCAGTTCCCGTAGCTCTGGGGCCAACGTCCTGACTTTC.

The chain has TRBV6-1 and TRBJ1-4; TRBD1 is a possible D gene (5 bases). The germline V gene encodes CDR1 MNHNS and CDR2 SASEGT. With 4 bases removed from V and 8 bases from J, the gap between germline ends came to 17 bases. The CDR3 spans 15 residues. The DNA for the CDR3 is TGTGCCAGCAGTGGGGAGGGGTCCCTTTCGGAAAAACTGTTTTTT. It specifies CASSGEGSLSEKLFF.

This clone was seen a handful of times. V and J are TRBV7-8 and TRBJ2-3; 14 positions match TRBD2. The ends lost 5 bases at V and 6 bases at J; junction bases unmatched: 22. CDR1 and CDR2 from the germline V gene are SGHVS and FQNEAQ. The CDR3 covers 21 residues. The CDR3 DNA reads TGTGCCAGCAGCCTCGGCGGACTAGCGGGGGGCAGGGGTTCGAGAGGGGATACGCAGTATTTT. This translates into CASSLGGLAGGRGSRGDTQYF.